These 18 T cell receptor beta chains were sequenced from one sample in a study of T cells in localized non-small cell lung cancer. Libraries were prepared by immunoSEQ multiplex PCR; TCRdb keeps only in-frame clonotypes and omits some of them. The data contain roughly 1,400 clones, 30% to 40% of them singletons. The sample was lung tumor tissue, taken before any cancer treatment. Receptors were obtained from a woman aged 35-75 years with stage I lung adenocarcinoma.

The sample holds a few counts of this clone. The V gene is TRBV6-8, the J gene TRBJ1-4; 7 bases are a match to TRBD1. The CDR3 contains 16 residues. The trim removed 7 bases at V and 6 bases at J, leaving 14 bases unmatched. Germline CDR1 is MNHGY and CDR2 is SAAAGT. DNA of the CDR3: TGTGCCAGCATGGCGGCGGGGAATACAGGGGATGAAAAACTGTTTTTT. It codes for CASMAAGNTGDEKLFF.

V usage is TRBV15 and J usage is TRBJ1-4; maybe TRBD1 (5 bases). CDR3 size: 14 residues. Germline V gene sequence: CDR1 LNHNV, CDR2 YYDKDF (reference sequence). V dropped 3 bases and J dropped 7 bases, with 12 bases sitting between them. CDR3 nucleotides: TGTGCCACCAGCAGTGCCAGGGTATTTGAAAAACTGTTTTTT. It translates to CATSSARVFEKLFF.

V usage is TRBV19 and J usage is TRBJ1-1, with 8 bases fitting TRBD1. V shed 5 bases and J 0 bases; nucleotides not matched to a gene: 2. The germline V gene has CDR1 LNHDA and CDR2 SQIVND (reference sequence). The CDR3 spans 14 residues. The CDR3 DNA follows: TGTGCCAGTAGTTTACAGGGGGTGAACACTGAAGCTTTCTTT. It yields the protein CASSLQGVNTEAFF.

The rearrangement links TRBV9 to TRBJ1-2; 7 bases align to TRBD1. The CDR3 is 13 amino acids. J gave up 2 bases and V 6 bases, and 4 bases lay outside the gene matches. Looked up from germline, CDR1 is SGDLS and CDR2 is YYNGEE. The CDR3 DNA follows: TGTGCCAGCACTAGACAGGGAAACTATGGCTACACCTTC. Protein: CASTRQGNYGYTF.

The rearrangement joins TRBV19 to TRBJ1-5; D remains unclear. In germline, CDR1 is LNHDA, CDR2 SQIVND (reference sequence). This CDR3 spans 13 amino acids. Trimming took off 10 bases at V and 4 bases at J, with 14 bases between the two ends. CDR3 DNA sequence: TGTGCCACCGCCCCCGGTGCTAATCAGCCCCAGCATTTT. Encoded protein: CATAPGANQPQHF.

This clone was observed a handful of times. J is TRBJ1-1 and V is TRBV6-8; a possible D gene is TRBD1 (5 bases). The germline CDR1 and CDR2 sequences are MNHGY and SAAAGT. Trimming removed 5 bases from V and 5 bases from J, with 12 bases in between. The CDR3 is made up of 13 amino acids. CDR3 nucleotides: TGTGCCAGCAGTGATGGGGGGGTGACTGAAGCTTTCTTT. This sequence encodes CASSDGGVTEAFF.

This clone was counted between two and nine times. The chain combines TRBV11-3 with TRBJ1-4; D gene ambiguous. The length of the CDR3 is 15 residues. Trimming stripped 3 bases from V and 3 bases from J, with 11 bases between. Germline V gene data show CDR1 as SGHNT and CDR2 as YENEEA. CDR3 bases: TGTGCCAGCAGCTTGGAGCACAGTCCTAATGAAAAACTGTTTTTT. Its protein product is CASSLEHSPNEKLFF.

V is TRBV2 and J is TRBJ2-1, with D unclear. The CDR3 extends over 12 amino acids. V lost 6 bases, J lost 10 bases, and 13 bases lay in between. Germline V lookup: CDR1 SNHLY, CDR2 FYNNEI. DNA for the CDR3: TGTGCCAGCAGCTACACCGAGGACGAGCAGTTCTTC. As protein: CASSYTEDEQFF.

The rearrangement joins TRBV12-5 to TRBJ2-5, with D perhaps TRBD2 (5 bases). V shed 9 bases and J shed 5 bases, with 13 bases lying between them. The CDR3 runs 12 residues. Germline V gene data show CDR1 as LGHNT and CDR2 as FRNRAP. CDR3 region: CASAGVTETQYF. The CDR3 DNA reads TGTGCTAGCGCCGGGGTTACGGAGACCCAGTACTTC.

The chain combines TRBV9 with TRBJ2-2; no firm D call. There are 13 residues in the CDR3. Germline V lookup: CDR1 SGDLS, CDR2 YYNGEE. V was cut by 4 bases and J by 5 bases, with 9 bases left in between. Written as DNA, the CDR3 is TGTGCCAGCAGCCCAAGCAGTACCGGGGAGCTGTTTTTT. Translating it yields CASSPSSTGELFF. Supplemented by reference TRBV9 and TRBJ2-2, the full variable domain reads DSGVTQTPKHLITATGQRVTLRCSPRSGDLSVYWYQQSLDQGLQFLIQYYNGEERAKGNILERFSAQQFPDLHSELNLSSLELGDSALYFCASSPSSTGELFFGEGSRLTVL.

The J gene is TRBJ2-7, the V gene TRBV6-8; D might be TRBD1 (6 bases). The V gene lost 10 bases and the J gene lost 5 bases, with 15 bases spanning the gap. There are 12 residues in the CDR3. Looked up from germline, CDR1 is MNHGY and CDR2 is SAAAGT. The CDR3 reads CATLTGPDEQYF. The CDR3 DNA reads TGTGCCACCTTGACAGGTCCGGACGAGCAGTACTTC.

The CDR3 here is CASSVASGGTEQYF. The CDR3 bases are TGTGCCAGCAGCGTCGCTTCAGGAGGGACCGAGCAGTACTTC. V is TRBV9 and J is TRBJ2-7; a weak D match, TRBD2 (6 bases). The CDR3 has 14 residues. Germline values: CDR1 SGDLS, CDR2 YYNGEE. Trimming took 2 bases from V and 6 from J, leaving 15 bases between them.

This clone qualifies as medium-sized. This chain connects TRBV11-3 to TRBJ1-5, with 8 bases lining up with TRBD1. Losses at the gene ends were 2 bases for V and 5 bases for J; bases not matched to a gene: 2. Germline CDR1 is SGHNT and CDR2 is YENEEA. This CDR3 has 14 amino acids. The CDR3 is CASSLMGQDQPQHF. CDR3 bases: TGTGCCAGCAGCTTAATGGGACAGGATCAGCCCCAGCATTTT.

This chain joins TRBV9 and TRBJ1-2, with a tentative D call TRBD1 (6 bases). This CDR3 spans 14 amino acids. The germline V gene has CDR1 SGDLS and CDR2 YYNGEE. V lost 0 bases, J lost 7 bases, and 13 bases lay in between. The CDR3 protein is CASSVGQGIGGYTF. In DNA, the CDR3 is TGTGCCAGCAGCGTAGGGCAGGGGATCGGTGGCTACACCTTC.

The chain links TRBV19 to TRBJ1-1; 7 bases align to TRBD1. The junction had 7 bases not matched to a gene; V was cut back by 3 bases and J by 0 bases. Germline CDR1 is LNHDA and CDR2 is SQIVND (reference sequence). The CDR3 spans 16 residues. The CDR3 DNA is TGTGCCAGTAGTATGTTTGAGGGGGCGGTGAACACTGAAGCTTTCTTT. Translated: CASSMFEGAVNTEAFF.

CDR3 sequence reads: CASSSSGVQYQETQYF. CDR3 sequence (DNA): TGTGCCAGCAGCTCATCCGGGGTTCAGTACCAAGAGACCCAGTACTTC. This chain uses TRBV11-3 with TRBJ2-5; a weak D match, TRBD2 (5 bases). CDR3 length equals 16 residues. V was pared by 4 bases and J by 0 bases, with 15 bases between. The germline V gene encodes CDR1 SGHNT and CDR2 YENEEA.

A few counts support this clone. This rearrangement joins TRBV11-3 to TRBJ1-4; a possible D gene is TRBD1 (6 bases). The CDR3 covers 17 residues. The V gene's germline CDR1 is SGHNT and CDR2 YENEEA. V lost 0 bases to trimming and J lost 2 bases, with 13 bases between them. The DNA for the CDR3 is TGTGCCAGCAGCTTAGAAGGCAGGGGCCCCACTAATGAAAAACTGTTTTTT. Encoded protein: CASSLEGRGPTNEKLFF.

This clone was counted a single time. The chain uses TRBV28 and TRBJ2-3, with 7 bases identical to TRBD2. V gave up 3 bases and J gave up 6 bases; unmatched junction bases: 9. The CDR3 consists of 15 residues. In germline, CDR1 is MDHEN, CDR2 SYDVKM. The CDR3 DNA follows: TGTGCCAGCAGTTTGCCTAGCGGCCTCACGGATACGCAGTATTTT. It is translated as CASSLPSGLTDTQYF.